This T cell receptor (beta chain) was found in a study of cytomegalovirus exposure and HLA in healthy donors (dated by TCRdb to the late 2010s). General notes on the study: According to an earlier analysis of a few hundred of the donors, roughly 180 million T cells yielded 90 million to 130 million unique TCR beta sequences and approximately 280 Gb of sequence data. Besides the first cohort of roughly 640 subjects, a separate validation cohort made up of around 120 different subjects was used. The number of donors typed differed by locus, with roughly 629-640 for A, B, C, DRB1 and DQB1, around 520 for DQA1, 600 to 610 for DPA1, and some 470 for DPB1. The study aimed to test whether cataloging public T cell receptors could reveal signatures of past pathogen exposure. Roughly 5 DR-DQ haplotypes were treated as single units for association and clustering because of strong linkage in the cohort. A later analysis re-examined previously published TCR beta repertoires from hundreds of donors and added high-resolution HLA genotyping to investigate patterns of TCR occurrence. Genome-wide SNP genotypes for about 55% of the 666 donors were used in a later genetic analysis, which treated that subset as a discovery cohort. An earlier analysis of some 500 of the donors applied high-throughput TCR beta sequencing to assess whether each TCR beta V gene segment acted as functional or pseudogenic. Among some 400 genotyped donors of the cohort, an average of roughly 230,000 unique TCR beta nucleotide sequences was sequenced per donor, of which 15% to 20% were non-productive. Donor age, sex, ethnicity and CMV serostatus were compiled alongside the repertoire data. Class I and class II HLA loci were covered by the typing at four-digit resolution. The study combined high-throughput TCR immunosequencing, statistical association of individual TCRs with disease status, and machine learning to predict cytomegalovirus infection status. All discovery cohort repertoires had been generated using a single sequencing platform. The study used immunosequencing to profile the T cell repertoires of several hundred subjects and linked those repertoires to cytomegalovirus serostatus. Among the roughly 430 genotyped donors, about 85% belonged to the genetic ancestry cluster associated with self-reported Caucasian donors. About 320 gigabases of sequencing data and approximately 93 million unique TCR sequences were included in an early release covering 500 to 750 HLA-typed donors. The later analysis used no new phenotypic data to find candidate immune exposures, relying instead on TCR beta sequences and their occurrence across donors.

The library was obtained by the immunoSEQ multiplex PCR assay. For the multiplex PCR, a mixture combining 60 forward primers for TCR Vbeta segments and 13 reverse primers for TCR Jbeta segments was used. A multiplex PCR assay on genomic DNA amplified the CDR3 region of rearranged TCR beta genes. The amplified TCR beta libraries were sequenced on the Illumina HiSeq System as 87-base-pair reads. The original methods were these. A later analysis tallied 80 million to 95 million unique TCR beta chains across the approximately 670 repertoires, and about 12 million of those chains were shared by two or more donors. Raw reads were error-corrected and collapsed into unique sequences by a nearest-neighbor algorithm in which closely related sequences were merged to remove PCR and sequencing errors. V, D and J gene segments were assigned by aligning CDR3 sequences to IMGT reference sequences. Each retained sequence needed at least a six-nucleotide match to both a V gene segment and a J gene segment. Rearrangements were called productive when the CDR3 lacked stop codons and stayed in frame with V and J; all others were non-productive. CDR3 was defined according to IMGT convention as the region running from the second conserved V-encoded cysteine to the conserved J-encoded phenylalanine. The earlier analysis of about 610 of the donors excluded sequences that lacked an unambiguous match to a single V gene segment. In an earlier analysis of 587 of the donors, V segments were called functional above 56.7% productive rearrangements and were called segregating when the between-donor standard deviation exceeded 5%. To diagnose cytomegalovirus status from the catalog of TCR beta chain sequences, a statistical classification framework was built. V and J gene assignment, in a later analysis, came from comparing TCR nucleotide sequences with IMGT/GENE-DB human TR gene sequences. Using the TCRdist pipeline, a later analysis assigned CDR3 sequences along with most-parsimonious VDJ recombination scenarios. In a later analysis, every TCR beta chain was defined by the combination of its CDR3 amino acid sequence and its V-gene family, and reads without a unique V-gene family were dropped. A later analysis removed roughly 590 highly shared, low-generation-probability nucleotide sequences to deal with suspected cross-contamination and a sequencing artifact. For each public chain, a later analysis derived a clonal expansion index from normalized ranks of inferred template counts within each repertoire. In a later analysis, generation probabilities were computed with a VDJ recombination model fitted to out-of-frame rearrangements, and the resulting probabilities were checked against IGoR. Hypergeometric tests were used in a later analysis to score TCR-TCR, TCR-HLA and TCR-CMV co-occurrence, with a repertoire-size bias correction applied to the TCR pairs. In a later analysis, false discovery rates were estimated by permuting HLA or CMV assignments 20 times. In a later analysis, co-occurring TCRs were grouped using DBSCAN, with TCRdist sequence similarity added in when clustering inside HLA-allele-positive subsets. Repertoires with fewer than 30,000 or more than 120,000 public chains were left out of co-occurrence clustering, as were a handful of repertoires with anomalous nucleotide sharing. Here the immuneACCESS table is served through TCRdb, limited to in-frame sequences with V and J called. Missing clones are a known gap in these copies; in checked studies unresolved V genes cover under half, and the rest lacks a known reason. That table gives V, J and clone size, and the DNA gave D and trimming. This sample lists about 93,000 clones; about four fifths were detected once. The leading ten clones occupy about 7.3% of the sample.

This clone was seen a single time. The target of this receptor is not known. No much larger clonotype is one base removed from it; base qualities were not supplied. Study-level results and caveats: Broadly in line with IMGT annotations, most TCR beta V segments showed up in productive rearrangements about 87% or about 30% of the time in an earlier analysis of roughly 590 of the donors. The authors suggested that the approach could potentially be generalized to other disease states and immunological phenotypes. HLA typing was unavailable for some donors at each locus, so association tests used only the typed subset. A later genetic analysis associated a missense DCLRE1C variant with V-gene and J-gene trimming of TCR beta chains, and an independent cohort replicated the association. Because counts were too low, some 16 rarely observed V segments, including chromosome 9 orphons, were excluded from the earlier analysis of a few hundred of the donors. The cohort was sequenced for TCR beta chains only, and without alpha or paired-chain data the features that could be detected were limited. In a later genetic analysis, fewer N-insertions in productive TCRs were reported among donors in an Asian-associated ancestry cluster than the roughly 670-donor mean. A further reported finding was that TCR beta sequences accurately predicted the HLA-A and HLA-B alleles for most subjects in the first cohort. Assigning TCR associations to individual alleles was difficult when HLA alleles, especially DR and DQ, strongly co-occurred. Immune exposure information for the cohort was limited to CMV serostatus. Cytomegalovirus status was reported to be diagnosed by the classifier with high specificity and sensitivity in both the original and validation cohorts. A cluster of highly shared sequence variants was judged likely to represent a technical artifact of the sequencing pipeline. A later analysis found that TCR association rates varied across HLA loci, with DRB1 alleles showing the most associated TCRs and HLA-C alleles the fewest. In a later analysis, several top co-occurrence clusters were reported to appear linked to parvovirus B19, influenza, CMV and Epstein-Barr virus. While some public TCRs were present in many individuals, most TCR sequences turned up only very rarely across donors. Sequencing depth was assumed to be roughly uniform across donors in the presence/absence analyses, though that assumption may not hold. A later analysis associated some 17,000 TCR beta sequences with specific HLA alleles at a false discovery rate of 0.05. In vitro tests confirmed that three of the cytomegalovirus-associated TCR beta chains recognize cytomegalovirus antigens. Linkage disequilibrium might explain the correlated functional status among segregating V segments, but an unknown experimental factor could not be ruled out. In a later analysis, HLA-associated TCR beta chains were found to be more clonally expanded and to have lower generation probabilities than equally common non-associated chains. A total of 150 to 200 TCR beta chains were listed by the study as associated with cytomegalovirus. Most CMV-associated TCR beta chains appeared to be HLA-restricted in a later analysis, and the HLA associations seemed to be driven largely by CMV exposure. The 87-base-pair reads could not distinguish some IMGT-functional V segments, including TRBV6-2 and TRBV6-3, so those segments were excluded.

V drops 8 bases and J drops 4 bases, leaving 14 bases in between. Inclusive of the bounding cysteine and phenylalanine, the CDR3 is 13 residues long. Of the read, only the CDR3 DNA is kept; its 39 bases are in frame from base 1. CDR1 ENHRY and CDR2 SYGVKD are derived from the germline V gene. In total, 500 to 700 healthy bone marrow donors made up the cohort. At the time of sampling, every cohort member was nominally healthy, though immune exposures that went unrecorded were likely present. The donor tested CMV seronegative, placing the donor among the 300 to 400 seronegative members of the cohort. A peripheral blood sample was collected from each donor, and TCR beta sequencing was performed on peripheral blood mononuclear cells. The Qiagen DNeasy Blood Extraction Kit was used to extract genomic DNA from the blood cell samples.

This chain is built from TRBV10-3 and TRBJ2-5, and possibly TRBD1, on 6 matching bases. Sequences were obtained from PBMCs. This sequence was found in a young man in good health and CMV-seronegative. The CDR3 corresponds to CAIGGQLGETQYF. The DNA sequence reads TGTGCCATCGGAGGACAGCTCGGAGAGACCCAGTACTTC.